The 16 T cell receptor beta chains below all came from one sample that was sequenced in a study of early T cells in non-severe SARS-CoV-2 infection (dated by TCRdb to about 2021). Library creation used 5' RACE. Instrument on record: NextSeq 500. The raw public data were reprocessed by TCRdb itself: fastp quality trimming at Q25, MiXCR clonotype calling, in-frame beta chains only. Here each entry gathers all rows of one CDR3 protein and keeps the most common genes and DNA. The sample has more than 65,000 distinct CDR3 sequences on record, approximately 13% of them singletons. About 1.3% of the sample belongs to the ten largest clones. The specimen was whole blood. The source of these receptors is an adult who was a healthcare worker with PCR-confirmed SARS-CoV-2 infection or an uninfected control (not recorded which).

This clonotype has a single count. The limits of the CDR3 on the DNA are not certain, so only TCRdb's listed CDR3 is given. The V gene is TRBV25-1, the J gene TRBJ2-3. Termini included, the CDR3 measures 17 amino acids. Germline V gene lookup returns CDR1 MGHDK and CDR2 SYGVNS. The CDR3 sequence is CTSCASSDHLGTDTQYF.

This clonotype was observed many times. V and J are TRBV29-1 and TRBJ2-1; D possibly matches TRBD1 or TRBD2 (5 bases each). The CDR3 consists of 16 residues. V was trimmed by 4 bases and J by 0 bases, leaving 16 bases between them. Looked up from germline, CDR1 is SQVTM and CDR2 is ANQGSEA. The CDR3 DNA reads as TGCAGCGTTGGGGACCTAGGGTCCAGCTCCTACAATGAGCAGTTCTTC. It specifies CSVGDLGSSSYNEQFF.

This clonotype has ten or more counts. This rearrangement joins TRBV20-1 to TRBJ2-7; D uncertain. V was shortened by 6 bases and J by 0 bases, with 12 bases between the two germline ends. Germline V CDR1 and CDR2: DFQATT, SNEGSKA (reference sequence). The CDR3 consists of 13 residues. CDR3 protein: CSATGPNSYEQYF. DNA of the CDR3: TGCAGTGCAACCGGGCCCAACTCCTACGAGCAGTACTTC.

This clonotype has a handful of counts. The CDR3 spells CASSSGQWELFF. In nucleotides, the CDR3 is TGTGCCAGCAGCTCGGGACAATGGGAGCTGTTTTTT. The chain links TRBV9 to TRBJ2-2; weak D call: TRBD1 (6 bases). V gave up 4 bases and J gave up 9 bases, with 10 bases separating them. The CDR3 contains 12 residues. Germline-derived CDR1 and CDR2 are SGDLS and YYNGEE.

Ten or more counts support this clonotype. V gene TRBV6-2 or TRBV6-3 combines with J gene TRBJ2-5; D is undetermined. V lost 4 bases, J lost 1 base, and 10 bases lay in between. The CDR3 contains 14 residues. Germline assignment: CDR1 MNHEY and CDR2 SVGEGT. The DNA of the CDR3 is TGTGCCAGCAGTTTTGAGAATCCCCAAGAGACCCAGTACTTC. Its protein is CASSFENPQETQYF.

This clonotype showed up many times. V and J are TRBV6-1 and TRBJ1-3, with a weak D call TRBD1 (5 bases). Germline CDR1 reads MNHNS; CDR2 reads SASEGT. V was trimmed by 3 bases and J by 1 base, leaving 7 bases between them. This CDR3 has 14 residues. The CDR3 is CASSDGTSGNTIYF. CDR3 coding DNA: TGTGCCAGCAGTGACGGGACTTCTGGAAACACCATATATTTT.

This clonotype was seen many times. The rearrangement joins TRBV7-9 to TRBJ2-1; 8 nucleotides line up with TRBD1. The CDR3 sequence is 17 residues long. CDR1 is SEHNR, CDR2 FQNEAQ, per germline (reference sequence). With 5 bases clipped from V and 1 base from J, the junction kept 10 bases outside the gene matches. CDR3 loop: CASSPRETGGSYNEQFF. CDR3 in DNA: TGTGCCAGCAGCCCCCGGGAAACAGGGGGATCCTACAATGAGCAGTTCTTC.

This clonotype showed up many times. The CDR3: CASSLDEDRGNSPLHF. The DNA for the CDR3 is TGTGCCAGCAGTTTAGACGAGGACAGGGGAAATTCACCCCTCCACTTT. The gene calls are TRBV12-3 or TRBV12-4 and TRBJ1-6; 9 bases fit TRBD1. The CDR3 totals 16 residues. J lost 7 bases, V lost 1 base, and 5 bases had no gene match.

This clonotype has ten or more counts. J is TRBJ2-3 and V is TRBV12-3 or TRBV12-4; TRBD2 matches at 7 bases. Unmatched junction bases numbered 3, after V lost 3 bases and J lost 6 bases. CDR3 length: 13 amino acids. In DNA, the CDR3 is TGTGCCAGCAGTTTTCTAGCGGATGATACGCAGTATTTT. Protein sequence: CASSFLADDTQYF.

This clonotype was recorded at least ten times. This chain links TRBV20-1 with TRBJ2-5; possibly TRBD1 or TRBD2 for D (5 bases each). The germline CDR1 and CDR2 sequences are DFQATT and SNEGSKA (reference sequence). This CDR3 contains 14 residues. The V end was cut by 6 bases, the J end by 1 base, with 15 bases between. CDR3 protein: CSARDRNLQETQYF. The DNA for the CDR3 is TGCAGTGCCCGGGACCGCAACCTCCAAGAGACCCAGTACTTC.

Many counts were recorded for this clonotype. This rearrangement joins TRBV7-9 to TRBJ1-2; 7 positions match TRBD1. Germline CDR1 is SEHNR and CDR2 is FQNEAQ (reference sequence). This CDR3 has 17 residues. J was trimmed by 1 base and V by 3 bases; bases with no gene match: 11. DNA of the CDR3: TGTGCCAGCAGCTTCTTGACAGGGTCGGACCGTAACTATGGCTACACCTTC. Its translation: CASSFLTGSDRNYGYTF.

V is TRBV29-1 and J is TRBJ2-2; a possible D gene is TRBD1 (6 bases). Trimming removed 7 bases from V and 0 bases from J, with 15 bases in between. The CDR3 covers 15 residues. From germline, CDR1 is SQVTM and CDR2 ANQGSEA. The CDR3 DNA reads as TGCAGCGCCCGTAGGGGGTCAGCGAACACCGGGGAGCTGTTTTTT. Translating gives CSARRGSANTGELFF.

This clonotype was counted only a few times. V gene TRBV12-3 or TRBV12-4 combines with J gene TRBJ2-2, with TRBD2 identical over 14 bases. J was trimmed by 8 bases and V by 4 bases; bases with no gene match: 21. This CDR3 comprises 21 residues. The CDR3 sequence: CASSSSDPVTGTSGSWGELFF. DNA of the CDR3: TGTGCCAGCAGTTCCTCGGACCCAGTCACCGGGACTAGCGGGAGTTGGGGGGAGCTGTTTTTT.

This chain connects TRBV6-5 to TRBJ1-1; D is possibly TRBD1 (6 bases). CDR1 is MNHEY and CDR2 is SVGAGI in the germline V gene. CDR3 length equals 15 residues. The V gene lost 4 bases and the J gene lost 2 bases, with 14 bases spanning the gap. The CDR3 DNA reads as TGTGCCAGCAGTTCACTACAGGGACTAAACACTGAAGCTTTCTTT. It encodes CASSSLQGLNTEAFF.

This clonotype was found a few times. The V gene is TRBV28, the J gene TRBJ2-1; the D gene is possibly TRBD2 (6 bases). V was cut by 0 bases and J by 10 bases, with 19 bases left in between. Germline lookup yields CDR1 MDHEN and CDR2 SYDVKM. The length of the CDR3 is 16 residues. The CDR3 coding sequence is TGTGCCAGCAGTTTATGGGCCCTAGCGACGCAGCGGGAGCAGTTCTTC. Translation: CASSLWALATQREQFF.

This clonotype was seen ten or more times. J is TRBJ1-1 and V is TRBV5-1; D remains unclear. Per germline, CDR1 SGHRS and CDR2 YFSETQ. The CDR3 has 14 residues. V was cut by 0 bases and J by 1 base, with 7 bases left in between. CDR3: CASSLVWGNTEAFF. DNA for the CDR3: TGCGCCAGCAGCTTGGTGTGGGGGAACACTGAAGCTTTCTTT.